One sample yielded the 31 T cell receptor beta chains listed below, sequenced in a study of cytomegalovirus exposure and HLA in healthy donors. Primers: 60 Vbeta forward and 13 Jbeta reverse. The table came from immunoSEQ multiplex PCR; TCRdb's copy has only in-frame clones and leaves some out. Seen here are roughly 100,000 clones, about four fifths observed once, and the top ten hold around 1.9%. The sequencing input was PBMCs. Receptors originate from a woman in her thirties or forties in good health and CMV-seronegative.

This clone was seen only a few times. V gene TRBV28 combines with J gene TRBJ2-6, with 7 bases lining up with TRBD1. This CDR3 is 18 amino acids long. Germline CDR1 reads MDHEN; CDR2 reads SYDVKM. The V segment lost 1 base and the J segment 2 bases; nucleotides outside the gene matches: 8. The CDR3, as DNA: TGTGCCAGCAGTTTATATGGGACAGCGTACACTGGGGCCAACGTCCTGACTTTC. Its translation is CASSLYGTAYTGANVLTF.

This clone showed up just a few times. V usage is TRBV7-9 and J usage is TRBJ2-1, with 15 positions matching TRBD2. V lost 5 bases, J lost 16 bases, and 6 bases stayed unmatched. The length of the CDR3 is 13 residues. Germline CDR1 reads SEHNR; CDR2 reads FQNEAQ (reference sequence). The CDR3 is CASSMGLAGGSFF. DNA of the CDR3: TGTGCCAGCAGCATGGGACTAGCGGGAGGATCCTTCTTC.

This clone has only a few counts. This chain uses TRBV7-2 with TRBJ1-1, with a possible D match to TRBD1 (6 bases). The germline V gene has CDR1 SGHTA and CDR2 FQGNSA. Trimming removed 1 base from V and 4 bases from J, with 13 bases in between. CDR3 length: 15 amino acids. The CDR3 loop reads CASSLGLGAGTEAFF. The CDR3 DNA sequence: TGTGCCAGCAGCTTAGGTCTGGGGGCGGGCACTGAAGCTTTCTTT.

CDR3 bases: TGCGCCAGCAGCTTGGGCGGGTCGGATACGCAGTATTTT. It translates to CASSLGGSDTQYF. The rearrangement joins TRBV5-1 to TRBJ2-3; TRBD2 is a possible D gene (5 bases). In germline, CDR1 is SGHRS, CDR2 YFSETQ. V was pared by 0 bases and J by 6 bases, with 8 bases between. This CDR3 contains 13 residues.

In the case of this clone: Germline is not matched at one junction end, which may reflect a read error. The sample contains more than one DNA sequence encoding this CDR3. The V and J genes are TRBV11-2 and TRBJ1-1; D is ambiguous. The CDR3 covers 13 residues. In germline, CDR1 is SGHAT, CDR2 FQNNGV. CDR3 DNA sequence: TGTGCCAGTAGCTTAGCCCGGAACACTGAAGCTTTCTTT. It is translated as CASSLARNTEAFF.

This clone was seen a handful of times. J is TRBJ1-2 and V is TRBV7-2, with D possibly TRBD1 on 6 matching bases. Germline CDR1 is SGHTA and CDR2 is FQGNSA. V shed 2 bases and J shed 6 bases, with 16 bases lying between them. The CDR3 extends over 15 amino acids. In DNA form, the CDR3 reads TGTGCCAGCAGCTTATTATCGGGGGGGGGCGATGGCTACACCTTC. It encodes CASSLLSGGGDGYTF.

The chain combines TRBV5-8 with TRBJ2-1; possible D gene TRBD2, 6 bases. CDR1 is SGHTS and CDR2 is YDEGEE in the germline V gene. The CDR3 runs to 17 residues. Trimming took off 0 bases at V and 4 bases at J, with 17 bases between the two ends. The CDR3 sequence: CASSLVAGRGIYNEQFF. In DNA, the CDR3 is TGTGCCAGCAGCTTGGTTGCGGGAAGAGGGATTTACAATGAGCAGTTCTTC.

This clone was counted only a few times. This chain uses TRBV6-8 with TRBJ1-1, with 10 bases fitting TRBD1. In germline, CDR1 is MNHGY, CDR2 SAAAGT. The CDR3 contains 14 residues. Trimming removed 6 bases from V and 6 bases from J; junction bases left unmatched: 7. In nucleotides, the CDR3 is TGTGCCAGCAGCACGGACAGGGGGAGGCCTGAAGCTTTCTTT. This encodes CASSTDRGRPEAFF.

J is TRBJ2-7 and V is TRBV18; 15 bases map to TRBD2. Germline loops: CDR1 KGHSH, CDR2 LQKENI. Unmatched junction bases numbered 9, after V lost 6 bases and J lost 6 bases. CDR3 length equals 16 residues. CDR3 DNA: TGTGCCAGCTCGTGGACTAGCGGGGGGGAGCTTTCCGAGCAGTACTTC. This codes for CASSWTSGGELSEQYF.

J is TRBJ2-5 and V is TRBV19, with TRBD2 matching 12 bases. CDR3 length equals 15 residues. V lost 7 bases to trimming and J lost 4 bases; unmatched junction nucleotides: 7. The V gene's germline CDR1 is LNHDA and CDR2 SQIVND (reference sequence). CDR3 coding DNA: TGTGCCAGTACCCCCGGACTAGCGGGGAGAGAGACCCAGTACTTC. Translating gives CASTPGLAGRETQYF.

The CDR3 sequence: CASSSDLGYEQYF. The CDR3 DNA follows: TGCGCCAGCAGCTCAGATCTTGGCTACGAGCAGTACTTC. The chain uses TRBV5-1 and TRBJ2-7; D not resolved. V was shortened by 3 bases and J by 3 bases, with 10 bases between the two germline ends. Germline values: CDR1 SGHRS, CDR2 YFSETQ. This CDR3 has 13 amino acids.

This rearrangement joins TRBV9 to TRBJ2-1, with D hard to call. V was clipped by 4 bases and J by 4 bases, with 9 bases between them. CDR3 length equals 13 residues. The germline gives CDR1 SGDLS, CDR2 YYNGEE. CDR3 amino acids: CASSSEGYNEQFF. The DNA for the CDR3 is TGTGCCAGCAGCAGCGAAGGTTACAATGAGCAGTTCTTC.

V usage is TRBV6-6 and J usage is TRBJ1-1; 9 positions agree with TRBD1. The CDR3 length is 15 residues. The trim removed 7 bases at V and 1 base at J, leaving 7 bases unmatched. From germline, CDR1 is MNHNY and CDR2 SVGAGI (reference sequence). For the CDR3, the DNA is TGTGCCAGCATTCCGACAGGGGGGTGGAACACTGAAGCTTTCTTT. Translated: CASIPTGGWNTEAFF.

This rearrangement joins TRBV2 to TRBJ2-7; TRBD1 is a possible D gene (6 bases). The length of the CDR3 is 13 residues. V was pared by 7 bases and J by 4 bases, with 14 bases between. The germline V gene has CDR1 SNHLY and CDR2 FYNNEI. The CDR3 is CASIKAGVYEQYF. For the CDR3, the DNA is TGTGCCAGCATTAAGGCAGGGGTGTACGAGCAGTACTTC.

V and J are TRBV4-3 and TRBJ2-3, with TRBD2 as a possible D gene (5 bases). The CDR3 is 19 residues long. The germline V gene has CDR1 LGHNA and CDR2 YSLEER. Deletions cut 0 bases from V and 2 bases from J, with 21 bases between. CDR3 protein: CASSQDFGPIGEHTDTQYF. CDR3 sequence (DNA): TGCGCCAGCAGCCAAGATTTTGGGCCTATCGGGGAGCACACAGATACGCAGTATTTT.

The chain recombines TRBV19 with TRBJ2-3; TRBD2 might be the D (6 bases). This CDR3 contains 15 residues. Trimming left V 3 bases short and J 5 bases short, with 15 bases between. Germline-derived CDR1 and CDR2 are LNHDA and SQIVND (reference sequence). The CDR3, as DNA: TGTGCCAGTAGTATGAGGCGGGACCCGTTAGATACGCAGTATTTT. Amino acid sequence: CASSMRRDPLDTQYF.

As for this clone: Additional DNA sequences in this sample encode the identical CDR3. This chain links TRBV11-3 with TRBJ2-3; D is undetermined. V dropped 1 base and J dropped 0 bases, with 5 bases sitting between them. There are 14 residues in the CDR3. The V gene's germline CDR1 is SGHNT and CDR2 YENEEA. The CDR3 is CASSLGRSTDTQYF. The CDR3 DNA is TGTGCCAGCAGCTTAGGGCGGAGCACAGATACGCAGTATTTT.

The chain recombines TRBV11-3 with TRBJ1-3; D gene unclear. Trimming shortened V by 5 bases and J by 4 bases, and 9 bases separated the two germline ends. CDR3 length: 13 amino acids. Germline CDR1 reads SGHNT; CDR2 reads YENEEA. The CDR3 nucleotides read TGTGCCAGCAGCGCCCGGGTGGGAAACACCATATATTTT. Its protein is CASSARVGNTIYF.

The V and J genes are TRBV10-3 and TRBJ2-6; 8 bases agree with TRBD2. V shed 2 bases, J shed 2 bases, and the junction held 5 bases outside the gene matches. Germline lookup yields CDR1 ENHRY and CDR2 SYGVKD. CDR3 length: 17 residues. For the CDR3, the DNA is TGTGCCATCAGTGAGAGGGGGGGACTAGCTGGGGCCAACGTCCTGACTTTC. This translates into CAISERGGLAGANVLTF.

V is TRBV9 and J is TRBJ2-5, with 8 bases that match TRBD2. Germline CDR1 is SGDLS and CDR2 is YYNGEE. V lost 4 bases, J lost 11 bases, and 13 bases stayed unmatched. This CDR3 has 14 amino acids. The CDR3 region has the DNA TGTGCCAGCAGCCCCCAGATAGCGGGGTTTGAGCAGTACTTC. It encodes CASSPQIAGFEQYF.

This chain connects TRBV9 to TRBJ2-3, with 16 bases that match TRBD2. The CDR3 loop spans 19 amino acids. CDR1 and CDR2 (germline): SGDLS, YYNGEE. Trimming removed 3 bases from V and 6 bases from J; junction bases left unmatched: 13. DNA for the CDR3: TGTGCCAGCAGCGACCCGGGACTAGCGGGGGGGCCTGTTCAGGATACGCAGTATTTT. It encodes CASSDPGLAGGPVQDTQYF.

The chain uses TRBV6-1 and TRBJ2-5, with TRBD1 identical over 8 bases. V shed 1 base, J shed 5 bases, and the junction held 6 bases outside the gene matches. Germline CDR1 and CDR2: MNHNS and SASEGT. This CDR3 is built from 15 residues. The CDR3 region has the DNA TGTGCCAGCAGTGAAGGCAGGGGGCCGCAGGAGACCCAGTACTTC. This gives the protein CASSEGRGPQETQYF.

The V gene is TRBV6-6, the J gene TRBJ1-2; 10 bases are a match to TRBD1. Germline V CDR1 and CDR2: MNHNY, SVGAGI (reference sequence). After removal of 6 bases from V and 4 bases from J, the junction contained 5 bases not matched to a gene. CDR3 length: 14 residues. This CDR3 is CASRLGQGSYGYTF. CDR3 sequence (DNA): TGTGCCAGCAGACTGGGACAGGGGAGCTATGGCTACACCTTC.

This clone was counted a single time. The V gene is TRBV10-3, the J gene TRBJ2-5, with 9 bases that match TRBD2. This CDR3 has 16 residues. Per germline, CDR1 ENHRY and CDR2 SYGVKD. Trimming removed 3 bases from V and 4 bases from J; junction bases left unmatched: 9. The CDR3 spells CAISEQGGGALETQYF. The CDR3, as DNA: TGTGCCATCAGTGAACAGGGCGGGGGGGCCTTAGAGACCCAGTACTTC.

The CDR3 here is CASSLSGDKVVTQYF. In DNA, the CDR3 is TGCGCCAGCAGCTTGTCAGGGGATAAGGTTGTTACGCAGTATTTT. The V call is TRBV5-1, the J call TRBJ2-3, with D possibly matching TRBD1 (6 bases). V lost 1 base and J lost 8, with 17 bases in between. The CDR3 sequence is 15 residues long. Germline CDR1 SGHRS, CDR2 YFSETQ.

This clone was picked up a small number of times. The chain is built from TRBV7-9 and TRBJ1-1; D possibly corresponds to TRBD1 (6 bases). The CDR3 is 15 amino acids. Between the trimmed V and J ends, which lost 6 bases and 2 bases, there was a span of 16 bases. Germline V CDR1 and CDR2: SEHNR, FQNEAQ (reference sequence). For the CDR3, the DNA is TGTGCCAGCAGTCCACTTGACAGGCTTAACACTGAAGCTTTCTTT. It yields the protein CASSPLDRLNTEAFF.

The chain is built from TRBV7-9 and TRBJ2-7, with 9 bases fitting TRBD1. Germline V gene lookup returns CDR1 SEHNR and CDR2 FQNEAQ (reference sequence). CDR3 length equals 14 residues. Trimming at V came to 2 bases and at J to 3 bases, leaving 2 bases not matched to a gene. The CDR3 sequence: CASSLWDRVYEQYF. DNA of the CDR3: TGTGCCAGCAGCTTATGGGACAGGGTCTACGAGCAGTACTTC.

Turning to this clone: Mismatch with germline at one junction end may stem from a read error. The gene calls are TRBV18 and TRBJ2-7; possible D gene TRBD1, 5 bases. CDR1 and CDR2 (germline): KGHSH, LQKENI. The CDR3 length is 14 residues. CDR3 amino acids: CASSPRVEVYGQYF. In DNA form, the CDR3 reads TGTGCCAGCTCACCCAGGGTAGAGGTCTACGGGCAGTACTTC.

This rearrangement joins TRBV19 to TRBJ2-2; TRBD1 matches at 8 bases. CDR3 size: 15 residues. Germline trimming cut 6 bases from V and 1 base from J; bases unmatched to any gene: 4. The germline V gene has CDR1 LNHDA and CDR2 SQIVND (reference sequence). The CDR3 protein is CASRHGTGNTGELFF. For the CDR3, the DNA is TGTGCCAGTAGGCACGGGACAGGGAACACCGGGGAGCTGTTTTTT.

The V call is TRBV29-1, the J call TRBJ2-1; TRBD2 matches 10 bases. Germline loops: CDR1 SQVTM, CDR2 ANQGSEA. After removal of 7 bases from V and 7 bases from J, the junction contained 7 bases not matched to a gene. The CDR3 extends over 13 amino acids. DNA for the CDR3: TGCAGCGGGGTCAGCGGGGGGGCAAATGAGCAGTTCTTC. The encoded protein is CSGVSGGANEQFF.

The gene calls are TRBV14 and TRBJ2-5, with 7 bases aligning to TRBD1. The J call is uncertain, as TRBJ2-7 better fits the DNA end. The CDR3 covers 17 residues. Germline V CDR1 and CDR2: SGHDN, FVKESK. CDR3 amino acids: CASSQGPGQQHSYEQYF. As DNA, the CDR3 is TGTGCCAGCAGCCAAGGTCCGGGACAGCAACACTCCTACGAGCAGTACTTC.